This T cell receptor beta chain emerged from a study of identical twins. In its sample, this clonotype was seen many times. One entry per CDR3 protein results from TCRdb running MiXCR on the 5' RACE reads. The sample holds 120,000 to 150,000 distinct CDR3 sequences, around 3.5% seen once. This clonotype was sampled from a young man in good health. Sequenced input: memory T cells sorted from blood.

DNA of the CDR3: TGCAGTGCGCAGCGGGAGAGGGATGAGCAGTTCTTC. Protein product: CSAQRERDEQFF. This chain connects TRBV20-1 to TRBJ2-1; 8 nucleotides agree with TRBD2. This CDR3 region has 12 residues. V shed 6 bases and J 8 bases; nucleotides not matched to a gene: 6. Looked up from germline, CDR1 is DFQATT and CDR2 is SNEGSKA (reference sequence).